This paragraph reports one T cell receptor beta chain. The sample comes from a study of CD8 T cells in Susac syndrome. Random hexamers were used to reverse transcribe an amount of roughly 0.5 to 1 ug RNA. With immunoSEQ multiplex PCR, TCR beta CDR3 was amplified across 54 Vbeta and 13 Jbeta. Via MiXCR, TCRdb re-called the immunoSEQ multiplex PCR reads, giving one row per CDR3 protein. Among approximately 150,000 distinct CDR3 sequences listed, 85% to 95% were seen once. V gave up 0 bases and J gave up 4 bases, with 13 bases separating them. This CDR3 region has 15 residues. Germline V gene data show CDR1 as SGHRS and CDR2 as YFSETQ.

This sequence joins TRBV5-1 and TRBJ2-5; D not resolved. This TCR was recovered from a human donor in good health. Sample: CD4+ T cells from PBMCs. The CDR3 is CASSLAGSAGETQYF. Written as DNA, the CDR3 is TGCGCCAGCAGCTTGGCCGGCAGCGCCGGAGAGACCCAGTACTTC.